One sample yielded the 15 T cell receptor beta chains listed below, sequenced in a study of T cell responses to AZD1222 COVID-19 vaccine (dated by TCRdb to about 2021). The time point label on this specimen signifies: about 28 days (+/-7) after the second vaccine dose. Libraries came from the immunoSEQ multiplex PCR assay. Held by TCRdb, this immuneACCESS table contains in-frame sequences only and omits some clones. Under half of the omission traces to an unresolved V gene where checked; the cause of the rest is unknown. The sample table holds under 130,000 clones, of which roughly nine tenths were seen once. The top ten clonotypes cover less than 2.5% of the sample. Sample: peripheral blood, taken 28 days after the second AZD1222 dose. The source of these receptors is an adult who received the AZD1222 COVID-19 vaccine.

DNA of the CDR3: TGTGCCTGGAGTGGGGGTCTAGCGGGACTTACCGGGGAGCTGTTTTTT. As protein: CAWSGGLAGLTGELFF. The chain recombines TRBV30 with TRBJ2-2, with 9 bases matching TRBD2. The CDR3 runs to 16 residues. With V trimmed by 1 base and J by 5 bases, 8 bases remained unmatched. CDR1 and CDR2 from the germline V gene are GTSNPN and SVGIG (reference sequence).

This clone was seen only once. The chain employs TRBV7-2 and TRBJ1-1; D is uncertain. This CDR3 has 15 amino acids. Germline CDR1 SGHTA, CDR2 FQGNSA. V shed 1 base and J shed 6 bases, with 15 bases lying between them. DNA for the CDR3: TGTGCCAGCAGCTTAGAACAGTTGTTCAGATCTGAAGCTTTCTTT. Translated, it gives CASSLEQLFRSEAFF.

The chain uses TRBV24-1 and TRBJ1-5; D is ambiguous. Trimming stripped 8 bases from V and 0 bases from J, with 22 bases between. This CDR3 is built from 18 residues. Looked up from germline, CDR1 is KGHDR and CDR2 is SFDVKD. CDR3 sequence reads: CATMLLFSGFYSNQPQHF. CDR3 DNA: TGTGCCACCATGCTTTTATTTTCAGGCTTTTATAGCAATCAGCCCCAGCATTTT.

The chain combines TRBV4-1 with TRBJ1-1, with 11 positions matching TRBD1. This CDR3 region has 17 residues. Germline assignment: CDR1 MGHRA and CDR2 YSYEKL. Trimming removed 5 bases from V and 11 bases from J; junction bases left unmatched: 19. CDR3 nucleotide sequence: TGCGCCAGCAGCGGCCGGGGACAGGGGGAAATCTCACGGCGGGCTTTCTTT. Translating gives CASSGRGQGEISRRAFF.

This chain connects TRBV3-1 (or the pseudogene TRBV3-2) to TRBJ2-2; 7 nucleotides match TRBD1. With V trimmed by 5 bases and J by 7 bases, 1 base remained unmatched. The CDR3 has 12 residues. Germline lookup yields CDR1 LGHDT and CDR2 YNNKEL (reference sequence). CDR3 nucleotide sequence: TGTGCCAGCAGCTCAGGGGGCGGGGAGCTGTTTTTT. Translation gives CASSSGGGELFF.

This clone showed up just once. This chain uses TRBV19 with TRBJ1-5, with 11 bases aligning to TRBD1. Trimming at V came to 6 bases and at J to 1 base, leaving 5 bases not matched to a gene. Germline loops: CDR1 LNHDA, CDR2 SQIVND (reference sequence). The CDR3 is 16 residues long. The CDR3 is CASSMRDRGSNQPQHF. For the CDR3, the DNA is TGTGCCAGTAGCATGCGGGACAGGGGGAGCAATCAGCCCCAGCATTTT.

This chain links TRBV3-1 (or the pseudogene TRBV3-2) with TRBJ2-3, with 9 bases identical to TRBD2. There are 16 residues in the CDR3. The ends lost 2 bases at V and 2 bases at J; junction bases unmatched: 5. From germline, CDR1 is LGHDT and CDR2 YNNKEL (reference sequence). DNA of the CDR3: TGTGCCAGCAGCCAATCTTTAGCGGGAGACACAGATACGCAGTATTTT. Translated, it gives CASSQSLAGDTDTQYF.

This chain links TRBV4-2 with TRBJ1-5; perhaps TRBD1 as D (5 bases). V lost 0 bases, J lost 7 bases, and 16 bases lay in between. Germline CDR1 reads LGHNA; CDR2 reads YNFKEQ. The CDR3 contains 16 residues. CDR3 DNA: TGTGCCAGCAGCCAAGATGGCGGGGGTGGAGAGCAGCCCCAGCATTTT. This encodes CASSQDGGGGEQPQHF.

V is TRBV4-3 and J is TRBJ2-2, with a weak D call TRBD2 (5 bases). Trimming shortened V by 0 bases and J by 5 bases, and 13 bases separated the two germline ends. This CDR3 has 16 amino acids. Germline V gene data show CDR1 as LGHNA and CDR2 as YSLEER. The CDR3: CASSQEVLRVTGELFF. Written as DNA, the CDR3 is TGCGCCAGCAGCCAAGAGGTACTGCGGGTGACCGGGGAGCTGTTTTTT.

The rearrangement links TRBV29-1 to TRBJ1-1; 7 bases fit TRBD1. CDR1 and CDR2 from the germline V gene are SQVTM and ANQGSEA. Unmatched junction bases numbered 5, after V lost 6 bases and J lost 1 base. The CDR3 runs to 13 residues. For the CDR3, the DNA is TGCAGCGTCGCGACAGGGACGAACACTGAAGCTTTCTTT. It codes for CSVATGTNTEAFF.

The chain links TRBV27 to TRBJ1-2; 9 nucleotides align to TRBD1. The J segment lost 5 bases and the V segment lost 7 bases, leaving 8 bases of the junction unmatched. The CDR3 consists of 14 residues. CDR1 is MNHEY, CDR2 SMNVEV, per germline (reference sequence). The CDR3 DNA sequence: TGTGCCAGCAAGGAAACAGGGGGCATTTATGGCTACACCTTC. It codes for CASKETGGIYGYTF.

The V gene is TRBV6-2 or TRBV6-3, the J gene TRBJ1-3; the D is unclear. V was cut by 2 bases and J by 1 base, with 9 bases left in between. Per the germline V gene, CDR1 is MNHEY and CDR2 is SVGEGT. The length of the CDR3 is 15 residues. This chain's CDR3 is CASSYSGQSGNTIYF. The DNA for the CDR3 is TGTGCCAGCAGTTACAGCGGTCAGTCTGGAAACACCATATATTTT.

CDR3 DNA sequence: TGTGCCAGCAGCTTAGCACACCCGAACACTGAAGCTTTCTTT. Translation: CASSLAHPNTEAFF. The chain is built from TRBV7-9 and TRBJ1-1; D unresolved. CDR3 length equals 14 residues. Trimming removed 0 bases from V and 1 base from J, with 6 bases in between. CDR1 SEHNR and CDR2 FQNEAQ come from the germline V gene (reference sequence). Filled out from reference TRBV7-9 and TRBJ1-1, the complete variable domain reads DTGVSQNPRHKITKRGQNVTFRCDPISEHNRLYWYRQTLGQGPEFLTYFQNEAQLEKSRLLSDRFSAERPKGSFSTLEIQRTEQGDSAMYLCASSLAHPNTEAFFGQGTRLTVV.

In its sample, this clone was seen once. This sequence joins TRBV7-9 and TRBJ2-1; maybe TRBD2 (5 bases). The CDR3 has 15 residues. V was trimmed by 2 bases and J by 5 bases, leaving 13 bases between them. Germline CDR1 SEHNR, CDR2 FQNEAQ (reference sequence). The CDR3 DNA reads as TGTGCCAGCAGCTTATTGTCGACCGGGAACAATGAGCAGTTCTTC. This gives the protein CASSLLSTGNNEQFF.

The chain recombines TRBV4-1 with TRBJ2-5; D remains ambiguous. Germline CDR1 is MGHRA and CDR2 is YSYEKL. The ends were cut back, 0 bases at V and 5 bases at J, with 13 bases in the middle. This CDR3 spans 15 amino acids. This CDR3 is CASSQDGRSRETQYF. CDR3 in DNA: TGCGCCAGCAGCCAAGATGGGCGTAGTCGGGAGACCCAGTACTTC.